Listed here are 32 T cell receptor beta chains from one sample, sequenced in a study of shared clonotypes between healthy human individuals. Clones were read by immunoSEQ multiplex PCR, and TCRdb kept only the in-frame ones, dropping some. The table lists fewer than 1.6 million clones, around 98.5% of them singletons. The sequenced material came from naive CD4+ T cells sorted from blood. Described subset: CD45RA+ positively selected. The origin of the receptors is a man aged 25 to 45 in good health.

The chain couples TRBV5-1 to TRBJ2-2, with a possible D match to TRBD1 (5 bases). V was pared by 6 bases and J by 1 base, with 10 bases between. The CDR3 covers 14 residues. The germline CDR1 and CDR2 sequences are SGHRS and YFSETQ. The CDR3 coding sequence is TGCGCCAGCACAGGGCCAGGGAACACCGGGGAGCTGTTTTTT. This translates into CASTGPGNTGELFF.

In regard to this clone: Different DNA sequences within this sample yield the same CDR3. The CDR3 DNA reads TGTGCCAGCAGCGTAAGCGGGAGCTACAATGAGCAGTTCTTC. Protein sequence: CASSVSGSYNEQFF. This rearrangement joins TRBV9 to TRBJ2-1; TRBD2 agrees at 8 bases. Unmatched junction bases numbered 0, after V lost 1 base and J lost 3 bases. CDR3 length: 14 amino acids. Germline V gene lookup returns CDR1 SGDLS and CDR2 YYNGEE.

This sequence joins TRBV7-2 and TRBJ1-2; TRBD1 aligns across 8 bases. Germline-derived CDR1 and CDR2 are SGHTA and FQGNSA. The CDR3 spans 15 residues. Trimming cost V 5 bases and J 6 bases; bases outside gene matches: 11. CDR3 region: CASSIIKGRGHGYTF. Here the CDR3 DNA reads TGTGCCAGCAGCATCATCAAGGGCAGGGGGCATGGCTACACCTTC.

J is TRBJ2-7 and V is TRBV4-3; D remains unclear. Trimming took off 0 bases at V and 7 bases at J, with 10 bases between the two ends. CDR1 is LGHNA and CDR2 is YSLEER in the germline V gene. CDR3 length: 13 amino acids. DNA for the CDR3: TGCGCCAGCAGCCAAGATCTTGAAAGAGAGCAGTACTTC. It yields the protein CASSQDLEREQYF.

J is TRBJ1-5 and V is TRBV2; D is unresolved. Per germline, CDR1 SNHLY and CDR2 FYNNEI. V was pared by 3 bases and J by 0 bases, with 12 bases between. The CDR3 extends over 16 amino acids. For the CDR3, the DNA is TGTGCCAGCAGTGACGTCACGGGATATAGCAATCAGCCCCAGCATTTT. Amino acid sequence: CASSDVTGYSNQPQHF.

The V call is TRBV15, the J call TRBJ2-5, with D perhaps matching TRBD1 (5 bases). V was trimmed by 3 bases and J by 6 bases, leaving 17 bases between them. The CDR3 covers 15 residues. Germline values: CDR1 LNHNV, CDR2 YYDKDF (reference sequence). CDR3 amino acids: CATSSDAAGLKTQYF. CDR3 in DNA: TGTGCCACCAGCAGTGATGCCGCAGGGTTGAAGACCCAGTACTTC.

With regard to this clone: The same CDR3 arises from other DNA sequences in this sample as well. CDR3 DNA sequence: TGTGCCAGCAGCGGGACCTTCTACGAGCAGTACTTC. Its protein is CASSGTFYEQYF. The V call is TRBV19, the J call TRBJ2-7; the match to TRBD2 covers 7 bases. The CDR3 length is 12 residues. V shed 9 bases, J shed 3 bases, and the junction held 5 bases outside the gene matches. The germline CDR1 and CDR2 sequences are LNHDA and SQIVND (reference sequence).

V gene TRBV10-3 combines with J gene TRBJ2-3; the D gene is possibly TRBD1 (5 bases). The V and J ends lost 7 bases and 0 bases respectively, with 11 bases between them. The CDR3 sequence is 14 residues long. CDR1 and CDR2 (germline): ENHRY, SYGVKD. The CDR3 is CAIKGQGSTDTQYF. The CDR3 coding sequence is TGTGCCATCAAGGGTCAGGGAAGCACAGATACGCAGTATTTT.

CDR3 amino acids: CASSPLQGISYNEQFF. As DNA, the CDR3 is TGTGCCAGCTCACCTTTACAGGGAATATCCTACAATGAGCAGTTCTTC. The gene calls are TRBV18 and TRBJ2-1; possible D gene TRBD1, 6 bases. V gave up 3 bases and J gave up 1 base, with 13 bases separating them. Germline lookup yields CDR1 KGHSH and CDR2 LQKENI. There are 16 residues in the CDR3.

CDR3 DNA: TGTGCCAGCAGCTGGGGACAGTGGGGCTACGAGCAGTACTTC. As protein: CASSWGQWGYEQYF. The chain links TRBV7-9 to TRBJ2-7; 7 bases align to TRBD1. The CDR3 contains 14 residues. With V trimmed by 4 bases and J by 3 bases, 6 bases remained unmatched. Germline V CDR1 and CDR2: SEHNR, FQNEAQ (reference sequence).

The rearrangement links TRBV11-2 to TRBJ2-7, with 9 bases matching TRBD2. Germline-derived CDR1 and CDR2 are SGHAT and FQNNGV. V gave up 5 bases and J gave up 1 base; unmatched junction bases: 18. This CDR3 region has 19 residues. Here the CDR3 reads CASSPVKSVPAGGSYEQYF. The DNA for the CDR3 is TGTGCCAGCAGCCCCGTCAAATCGGTTCCTGCGGGAGGGTCCTACGAGCAGTACTTC.

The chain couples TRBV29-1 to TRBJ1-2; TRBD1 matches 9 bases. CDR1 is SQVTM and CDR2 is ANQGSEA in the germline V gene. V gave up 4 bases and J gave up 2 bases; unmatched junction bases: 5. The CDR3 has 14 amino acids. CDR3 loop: CSVGAGTGNYGYTF. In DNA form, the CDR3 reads TGCAGCGTTGGAGCCGGGACAGGGAACTATGGCTACACCTTC.

The CDR3 reads CASSDDSPRTGELFF. In DNA, the CDR3 is TGTGCCAGCAGTGACGACAGCCCTCGCACCGGGGAGCTGTTTTTT. This rearrangement joins TRBV6-1 to TRBJ2-2; perhaps TRBD1 as D (5 bases). Germline V lookup: CDR1 MNHNS, CDR2 SASEGT. This CDR3 is 15 amino acids long. V was pared by 3 bases and J by 4 bases, with 12 bases between.

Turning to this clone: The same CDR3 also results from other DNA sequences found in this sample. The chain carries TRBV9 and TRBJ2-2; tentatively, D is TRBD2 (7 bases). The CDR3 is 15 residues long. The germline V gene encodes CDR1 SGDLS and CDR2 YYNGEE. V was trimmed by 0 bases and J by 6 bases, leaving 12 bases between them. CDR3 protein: CASSVDGGRPGELFF. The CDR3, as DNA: TGTGCCAGCAGCGTAGACGGGGGGCGTCCCGGGGAGCTGTTTTTT.

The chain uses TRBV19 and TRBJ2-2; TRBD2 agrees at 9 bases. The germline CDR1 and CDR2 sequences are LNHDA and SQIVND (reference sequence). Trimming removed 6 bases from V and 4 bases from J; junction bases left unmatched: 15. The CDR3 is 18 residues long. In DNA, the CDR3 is TGTGCCAGTAGGCCCCCCAGAGGGCTAGCGGGATTCACCGGGGAGCTGTTTTTT. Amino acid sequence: CASRPPRGLAGFTGELFF. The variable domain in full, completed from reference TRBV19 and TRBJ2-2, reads DGGITQSPKYLFRKEGQNVTLSCEQNLNHDAMYWYRQDPGQGLRLIYYSQIVNDFQKGDIAEGYSVSREKKESFPLTVTSAQKNPTAFYLCASRPPRGLAGFTGELFFGEGSRLTVL.

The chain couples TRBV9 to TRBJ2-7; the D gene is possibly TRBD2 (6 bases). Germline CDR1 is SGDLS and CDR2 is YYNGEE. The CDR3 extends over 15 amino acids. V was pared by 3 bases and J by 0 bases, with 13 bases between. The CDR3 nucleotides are TGTGCCAGCAGCGCCCGACTAGGGGTCTCCTACGAGCAGTACTTC. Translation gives CASSARLGVSYEQYF.

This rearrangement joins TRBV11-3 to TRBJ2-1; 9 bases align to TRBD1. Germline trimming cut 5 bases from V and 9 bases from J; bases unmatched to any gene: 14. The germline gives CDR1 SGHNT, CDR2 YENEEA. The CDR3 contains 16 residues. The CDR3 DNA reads TGTGCCAGCAGCACACAGGGGGCGCCCAGTATCGCTGAGCAGTTCTTC. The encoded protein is CASSTQGAPSIAEQFF.

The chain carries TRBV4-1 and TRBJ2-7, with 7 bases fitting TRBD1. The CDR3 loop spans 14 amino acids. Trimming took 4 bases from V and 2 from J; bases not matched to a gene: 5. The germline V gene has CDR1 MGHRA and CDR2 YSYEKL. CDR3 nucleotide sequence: TGCGCCAGCAGCCCAGGGACAGTTACCTACGAGCAGTACTTC. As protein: CASSPGTVTYEQYF.

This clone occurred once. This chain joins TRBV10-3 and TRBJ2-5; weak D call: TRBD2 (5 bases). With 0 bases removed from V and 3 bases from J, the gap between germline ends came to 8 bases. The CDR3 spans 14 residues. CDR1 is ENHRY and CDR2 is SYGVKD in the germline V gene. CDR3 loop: CAISESTGEETQYF. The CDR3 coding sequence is TGTGCCATCAGTGAGTCGACCGGGGAAGAGACCCAGTACTTC.

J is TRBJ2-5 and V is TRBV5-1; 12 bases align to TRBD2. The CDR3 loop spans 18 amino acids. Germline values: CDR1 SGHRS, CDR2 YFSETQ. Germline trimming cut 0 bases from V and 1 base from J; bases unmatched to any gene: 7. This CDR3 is CASSLGLAGAWGQETQYF. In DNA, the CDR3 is TGCGCCAGCAGCTTGGGACTAGCGGGAGCCTGGGGCCAAGAGACCCAGTACTTC.

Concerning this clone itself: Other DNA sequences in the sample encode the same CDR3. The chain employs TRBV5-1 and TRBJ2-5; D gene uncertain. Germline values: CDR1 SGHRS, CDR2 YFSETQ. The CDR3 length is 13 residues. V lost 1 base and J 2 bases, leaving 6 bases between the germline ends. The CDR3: CASSLTPQETQYF. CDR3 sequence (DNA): TGCGCCAGCAGCTTGACACCACAAGAGACCCAGTACTTC.

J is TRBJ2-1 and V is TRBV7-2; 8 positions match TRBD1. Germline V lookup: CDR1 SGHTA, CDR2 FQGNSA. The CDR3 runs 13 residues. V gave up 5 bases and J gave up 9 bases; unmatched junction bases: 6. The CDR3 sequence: CASSLDREFEQFF. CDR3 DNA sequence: TGTGCCAGCAGCCTGGACAGGGAATTTGAGCAGTTCTTC.

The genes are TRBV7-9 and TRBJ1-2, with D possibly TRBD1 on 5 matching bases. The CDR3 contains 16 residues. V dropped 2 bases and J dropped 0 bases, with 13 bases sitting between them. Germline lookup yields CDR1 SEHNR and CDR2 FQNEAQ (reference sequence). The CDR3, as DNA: TGTGCCAGCAGCTTACGGGGGACGTCGACTAACTATGGCTACACCTTC. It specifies CASSLRGTSTNYGYTF.

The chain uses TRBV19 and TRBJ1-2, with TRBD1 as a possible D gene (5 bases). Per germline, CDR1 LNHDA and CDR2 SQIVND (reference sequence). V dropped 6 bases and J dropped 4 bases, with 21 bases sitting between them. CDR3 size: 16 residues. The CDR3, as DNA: TGTGCCAGTAGCCCCGAGGGGTACCGGCGGGCCTATGGCTACACCTTC. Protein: CASSPEGYRRAYGYTF.

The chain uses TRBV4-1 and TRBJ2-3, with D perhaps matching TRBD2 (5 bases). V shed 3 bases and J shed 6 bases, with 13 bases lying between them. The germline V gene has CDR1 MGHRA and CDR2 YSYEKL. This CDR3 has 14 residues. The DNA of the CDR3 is TGCGCCAGCAGCCAGACGACGGACTGGGATACGCAGTATTTT. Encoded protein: CASSQTTDWDTQYF.

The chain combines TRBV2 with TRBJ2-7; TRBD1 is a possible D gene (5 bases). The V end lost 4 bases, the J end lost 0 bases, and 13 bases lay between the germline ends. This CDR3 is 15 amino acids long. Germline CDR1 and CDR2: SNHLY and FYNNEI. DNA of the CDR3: TGTGCCAGCAGTGCAGGGCTTATTTTCTCCTACGAGCAGTACTTC. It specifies CASSAGLIFSYEQYF.

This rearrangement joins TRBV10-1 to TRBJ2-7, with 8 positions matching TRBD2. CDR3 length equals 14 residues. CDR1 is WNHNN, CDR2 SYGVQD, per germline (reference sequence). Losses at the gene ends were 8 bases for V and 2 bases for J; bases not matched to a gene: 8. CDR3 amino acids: CASSASGRTYEQYF. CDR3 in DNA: TGCGCCAGCTCGGCTAGCGGGCGGACCTACGAGCAGTACTTC.

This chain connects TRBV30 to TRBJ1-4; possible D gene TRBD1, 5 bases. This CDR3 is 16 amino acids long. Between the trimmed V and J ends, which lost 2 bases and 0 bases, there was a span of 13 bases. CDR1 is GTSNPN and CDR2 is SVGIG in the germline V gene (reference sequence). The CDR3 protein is CAWSQPGGATNEKLFF. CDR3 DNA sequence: TGTGCCTGGAGTCAGCCCGGGGGAGCAACTAATGAAAAACTGTTTTTT. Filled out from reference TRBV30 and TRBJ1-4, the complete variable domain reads SQTIHQWPATLVQPVGSPLSLECTVEGTSNPNLYWYRQAAGRGLQLLFYSVGIGQISSEVPQNLSASRPQDRQFILSSKKLLLSDSGFYLCAWSQPGGATNEKLFFGSGTQLSVL.

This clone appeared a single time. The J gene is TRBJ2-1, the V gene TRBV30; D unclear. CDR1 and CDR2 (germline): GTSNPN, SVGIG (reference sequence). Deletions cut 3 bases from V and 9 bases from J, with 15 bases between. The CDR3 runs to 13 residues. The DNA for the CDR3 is TGTGCCTGGAGCTACTCCGGGCCATCTGAGCAGTTCTTC. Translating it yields CAWSYSGPSEQFF.

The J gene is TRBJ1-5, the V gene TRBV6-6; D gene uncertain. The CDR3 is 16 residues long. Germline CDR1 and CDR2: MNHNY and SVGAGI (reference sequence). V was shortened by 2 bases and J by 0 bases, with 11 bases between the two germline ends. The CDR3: CASSYRGADSNQPQHF. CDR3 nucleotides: TGTGCCAGCAGTTACCGAGGAGCCGATAGCAATCAGCCCCAGCATTTT.

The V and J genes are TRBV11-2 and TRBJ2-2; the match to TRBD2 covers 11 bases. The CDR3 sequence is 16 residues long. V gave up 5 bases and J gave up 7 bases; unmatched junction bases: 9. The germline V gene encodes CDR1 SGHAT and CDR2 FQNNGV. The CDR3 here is CASSRTSGSVGGELFF. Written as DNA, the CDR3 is TGTGCCAGCAGCCGTACTAGCGGGAGTGTTGGCGGGGAGCTGTTTTTT.

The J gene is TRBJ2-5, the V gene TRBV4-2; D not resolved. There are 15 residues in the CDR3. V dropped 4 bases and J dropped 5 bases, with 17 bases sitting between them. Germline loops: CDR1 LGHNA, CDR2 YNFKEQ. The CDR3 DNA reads TGTGCCAGCAGCCCCTCGATAGGTAATGTCGAGACCCAGTACTTC. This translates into CASSPSIGNVETQYF.